Sequencing of this T cell receptor beta chain was carried out in a study of long-term antiretroviral therapy in people with HIV. This CDR3 spans 12 amino acids. Trimming left V 4 bases short and J 5 bases short, with 11 bases between. Germline CDR1 and CDR2: GTSNPN and SVGIG (reference sequence). Version v3.0 of the immunoSEQ assay was performed at survey level. Generated by immunoSEQ multiplex PCR, the TCRdb table keeps only in-frame clones and is missing some. The data contain 18,000 or so clones, about 77% of them seen just once; the ten biggest clones take up 6% to 8%. The starting material was unsorted PBMCs, obtained at the start of antiretroviral therapy, before treatment. The source is a woman aged 40-49 years with HIV. The V and J genes are TRBV30 and TRBJ2-5; unclear D gene. DNA of the CDR3: TGTGCCTGGATGGCGGTTGGGGAGACCCAGTACTTC. This codes for CAWMAVGETQYF.